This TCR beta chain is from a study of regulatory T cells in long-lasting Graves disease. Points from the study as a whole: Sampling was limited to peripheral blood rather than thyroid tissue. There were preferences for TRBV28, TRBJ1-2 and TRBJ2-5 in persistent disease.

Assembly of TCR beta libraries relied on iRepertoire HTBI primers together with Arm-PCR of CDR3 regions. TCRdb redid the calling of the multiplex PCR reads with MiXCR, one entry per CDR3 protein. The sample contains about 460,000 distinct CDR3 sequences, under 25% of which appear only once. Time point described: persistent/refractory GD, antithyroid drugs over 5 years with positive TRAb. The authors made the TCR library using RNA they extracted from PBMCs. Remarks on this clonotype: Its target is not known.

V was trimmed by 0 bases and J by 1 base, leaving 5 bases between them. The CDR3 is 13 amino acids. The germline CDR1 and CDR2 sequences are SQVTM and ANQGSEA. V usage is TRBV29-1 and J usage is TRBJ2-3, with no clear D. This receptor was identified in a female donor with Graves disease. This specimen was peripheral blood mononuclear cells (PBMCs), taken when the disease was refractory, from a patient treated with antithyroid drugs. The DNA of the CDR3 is TGCAGCGTTGAAGATGTAGGCACAGATACGCAGTATTTT. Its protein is CSVEDVGTDTQYF.